A selection of T cell receptor beta chains follows, all from one sample in a study of radiotherapy plus CTLA-4 blockade in lung cancer. Generated by immunoSEQ multiplex PCR, the TCRdb table keeps only in-frame clones and is missing some. The table has more than 40,000 clones, roughly 84% seen once. The starting material was peripheral blood, obtained from a patient treated with radiotherapy plus ipilimumab. These receptors came from a human donor with non-small cell lung cancer whose response to radiotherapy plus ipilimumab could not be evaluated. The CDR3 runs from the conserved cysteine through the conserved F or W. A D gene is named only where the DNA matches it firmly.

J gene | CDR3 length | V gene | D gene | CDR3 protein
TRBJ1-2 | 15 | TRBV4-3 | . | CASSQVSARTDGYTF
TRBJ2-3 | 13 | TRBV30 | . | CAWSSSEADTQYF
TRBJ2-1 | 15 | TRBV6-5 | TRBD2 | CASSSSGGRSNEQFF
TRBJ1-6 | 16 | TRBV5-1 | . | CASSLGQEGYNSPLHF
TRBJ1-2 | 13 | TRBV10-2 | . | CASSESRGYGYTF
TRBJ2-5 | 16 | TRBV18 | TRBD2 | CASSPGLAGGSETQYF
TRBJ1-1 | 12 | TRBV28 | . | CASRIGGTEAFF
TRBJ1-4 | 15 | TRBV6-5 | . | CASSYTDSFAEKLFF
TRBJ1-2 | 14 | TRBV5-6 | TRBD1 | CASSLAGQRGRYTF
TRBJ1-2 | 14 | TRBV28 | . | CASSPSGGLYGYTF
TRBJ1-2 | 11 | TRBV5-1 | TRBD1 | CASSADRWLTF
TRBJ2-1 | 17 | TRBV19 | . | CASTPMRGPSSYNEQFF
TRBJ1-2 | 13 | TRBV21-1 | . | CASSKLRTGAYTF
TRBJ2-2 | 13 | TRBV7-2 | . | CASSLVLPGELFF
TRBJ1-3 | 16 | TRBV7-2 | TRBD1 | CASSSSGTVNGNTIYF
TRBJ1-5 | 15 | TRBV30 | . | CAWSVPGGPNQPQHF
TRBJ2-6 | 18 | TRBV5-1 | TRBD2 | CASSFLAGIGSGANVLTF
TRBJ2-5 | 12 | TRBV2 | . | CASSEVEETQYF
TRBJ2-1 | 14 | TRBV2 | . | CASSEWRGYNEQFF
TRBJ1-3 | 13 | TRBV5-1 | . | CASSQADGNTIYF
TRBJ2-7 | 18 | TRBV27 | TRBD2 | CASSLSLGLAGVGYEQYF
TRBJ1-5 | 15 | TRBV5-1 | TRBD1 | CASSLTGDSNQPQHF
TRBJ1-6 | 14 | TRBV6-5 | TRBD1 | CASTVTGGGSPLHF
TRBJ2-3 | 16 | TRBV9 | TRBD2 | CASSPRGLGTTDTQYF
TRBJ2-1 | 17 | TRBV4-1 | TRBD2 | CASSHGGLAGGSDEQFF